This T cell receptor beta chain was identified during a study of blood T cell repertoires in COVID-19. Produced via immunoSEQ multiplex PCR; TCRdb's table is partial and in-frame only. The profile covers roughly 120,000 clones, with roughly 82% appearing a single time and roughly an eighth taken by the ten largest. Trimming took 6 bases from V and 6 from J; bases not matched to a gene: 17. Germline loops: CDR1 LNHDA, CDR2 SQIVND (reference sequence). This CDR3 spans 17 amino acids. V is TRBV19 and J is TRBJ2-4, with TRBD1 matching 7 bases. The sequenced sample consisted of peripheral blood. This clonotype was sampled from a human donor in a cohort sampled during active COVID-19. The CDR3 region is CASRREGQATTRNIQYF. DNA for the CDR3: TGTGCCAGTAGGAGAGAAGGACAGGCGACGACAAGAAACATTCAGTACTTC.